This TCR beta chain originates from a study of T-cell memory formation after mild COVID-19. Looking at the study overall: TCR clustering was largely donor specific. Points from the study as a whole: Still unconfirmed is whether the second-wave clones peaking on day 37 recognized SARS-CoV-2. Shrinking CD4+ clones were chiefly CM and EM; CD8+ ones were chiefly EMRA.

In TCRdb, the 5' RACE reads were re-called with MiXCR into one record per CDR3 protein. This table has 350,000 or so distinct CDR3 sequences, about an eighth appearing once. This clonotype was seen a few times. Its specificity is unknown. The V and J ends lost 6 bases and 10 bases, in that order; junction bases with no gene match: 12. The CDR3 spans 14 residues. Germline-derived CDR1 and CDR2 are MNHEY and SVGEGT. This receptor was identified in a man aged 18 to 30 who had mild COVID-19 (a few samples of this study predate the infection). Cell type and time point are not known. Specimen: PBMCs or a T cell subset sorted from them (not recorded which). This chain uses TRBV6-2 or TRBV6-3 with TRBJ2-1; 7 bases agree with TRBD1. The CDR3 is CASSIGTGEQEQFF. CDR3 bases: TGTGCCAGCAGCATAGGAACAGGGGAACAGGAGCAGTTCTTC.